Shown below are 13 T cell receptor beta chains from a single sample sequenced in a study of T cell responses to AZD1222 COVID-19 vaccine. Using immunoSEQ multiplex PCR, the repertoire was profiled, and TCRdb retains in-frame clones only, with some absent. The repertoire holds roughly 130,000 clones, with 70% to 90% as singletons. The source was peripheral blood, collected on day 0 of AZD1222 vaccination. Receptors originate from an adult in good health.

The chain joins TRBV10-3 to TRBJ1-1, with 9 bases aligning to TRBD1. Germline CDR1 is ENHRY and CDR2 is SYGVKD. V was pared by 3 bases and J by 2 bases, with 4 bases of the junction left unmatched. The CDR3 contains 15 residues. Here the CDR3 DNA reads TGTGCCATCAGTGAACCGGGACAGGGAAACACTGAAGCTTTCTTT. It encodes CAISEPGQGNTEAFF.

The chain employs TRBV18 and TRBJ1-2, with D possibly matching TRBD1 (6 bases). V was clipped by 0 bases and J by 5 bases, with 13 bases between them. The germline CDR1 and CDR2 sequences are KGHSH and LQKENI. The CDR3 runs to 15 residues. The CDR3 loop reads CASSPPGTRKYGYTF. The CDR3 DNA follows: TGTGCCAGCTCACCACCAGGGACAAGAAAATATGGCTACACCTTC.

The chain joins TRBV25-1 to TRBJ1-2, with TRBD1 matching over 8 bases. J was trimmed by 9 bases and V by 7 bases; bases with no gene match: 7. This CDR3 is 12 amino acids long. CDR1 is MGHDK and CDR2 is SYGVNS in the germline V gene. CDR3 region: CASTGDRRRYTF. The DNA for the CDR3 is TGTGCCAGCACCGGGGACAGGCGGCGCTACACCTTC.

The rearrangement uses TRBV11-2 and TRBJ1-1; D unresolved. CDR3 length: 13 residues. Germline assignment: CDR1 SGHAT and CDR2 FQNNGV. The V gene lost 4 bases and the J gene lost 0 bases, with 6 bases spanning the gap. The DNA for the CDR3 is TGTGCCAGCAGCTACGGGATGAACACTGAAGCTTTCTTT. Encoded protein: CASSYGMNTEAFF.

V usage is TRBV9 and J usage is TRBJ1-1, with D perhaps TRBD1 (5 bases). The V gene's germline CDR1 is SGDLS and CDR2 YYNGEE. V was cut by 3 bases and J by 0 bases, with 12 bases left in between. The CDR3 spans 15 residues. CDR3 sequence: CASSGKTDMNTEAFF. The CDR3 nucleotides read TGTGCCAGCAGCGGAAAGACAGATATGAACACTGAAGCTTTCTTT.

The chain employs TRBV11-3 and TRBJ2-6; TRBD2 aligns across 9 bases. Germline-derived CDR1 and CDR2 are SGHNT and YENEEA. The V gene end was trimmed by 3 bases and the J gene end by 7 bases; junction bases not matched to a gene: 19. The CDR3 loop spans 20 amino acids. The DNA of the CDR3 is TGTGCCAGCAGCTTTGGTTTGCCCCTTAGCGGGAGTAACCGAGCCAACGTCCTGACTTTC. This gives the protein CASSFGLPLSGSNRANVLTF. Variable domain in full (rest from reference TRBV11-3 and TRBJ2-6): EAGVVQSPRYKIIEKKQPVAFWCNPISGHNTLYWYLQNLGQGPELLIRYENEEAVDDSQLPKDRFSAERLKGVDSTLKIQPAELGDSAVYLCASSFGLPLSGSNRANVLTFGAGSRLTVL.

The chain joins TRBV11-3 to TRBJ2-5; D is perhaps TRBD1 or TRBD2 (5 bases each). Deletions cut 6 bases from V and 5 bases from J, with 13 bases between. Germline V CDR1 and CDR2: SGHNT, YENEEA. This CDR3 region has 13 residues. The CDR3 region is CASRRQRGETQYF. DNA of the CDR3: TGTGCCAGCAGGCGACAGCGCGGGGAGACCCAGTACTTC.

By frequency in the sample, this clone is medium-sized. The rearrangement uses TRBV19 and TRBJ1-6; 9 bases align to TRBD1. The CDR3 covers 15 residues. In germline, CDR1 is LNHDA, CDR2 SQIVND (reference sequence). The V gene end was trimmed by 9 bases and the J gene end by 7 bases; junction bases not matched to a gene: 10. CDR3 region: CARPPDRGCNSPLHF. CDR3 bases: TGTGCCAGGCCCCCCGACAGGGGGTGCAATTCACCCCTCCACTTT.

The rearrangement joins TRBV2 to TRBJ1-5; 8 positions agree with TRBD1. The V gene's germline CDR1 is SNHLY and CDR2 FYNNEI. The CDR3 covers 14 residues. The V segment lost 6 bases and the J segment 1 base; nucleotides outside the gene matches: 2. The CDR3 region is CASSWTGSNQPQHF. CDR3 sequence (DNA): TGTGCCAGCAGCTGGACAGGGAGCAATCAGCCCCAGCATTTT. The whole variable domain, filled in from reference TRBV2 and TRBJ1-5, reads EPEVTQTPSHQVTQMGQEVILRCVPISNHLYFYWYRQILGQKVEFLVSFYNNEISEKSEIFDDQFSVERPDGSNFTLKIRSTKLEDSAMYFCASSWTGSNQPQHFGDGTRLSIL.

The V call is TRBV6-4, the J call TRBJ2-7; 8 bases line up with TRBD2. The CDR3 consists of 16 residues. CDR1 and CDR2 from the germline V gene are MRHNA and SNTAGT. V gave up 6 bases and J gave up 2 bases; unmatched junction bases: 12. CDR3 coding DNA: TGTGCCAGCAGCTCCCGGGGGGGGATAGAGCCCTACGAGCAGTACTTC. Translation gives CASSSRGGIEPYEQYF.

The chain is built from TRBV6-5 and TRBJ1-4; a possible D gene is TRBD1 (5 bases). Looked up from germline, CDR1 is MNHEY and CDR2 is SVGAGI. The CDR3 is 14 residues long. Between the trimmed V and J ends, which lost 7 bases and 10 bases, there was a span of 19 bases. The CDR3 sequence is CASTQGGVVGKLFF. In DNA, the CDR3 is TGTGCCAGCACCCAGGGAGGGGTAGTAGGAAAACTGTTTTTT.

This chain uses TRBV11-3 with TRBJ2-2; D ambiguous. Germline V gene data show CDR1 as SGHNT and CDR2 as YENEEA. V was clipped by 5 bases and J by 3 bases, with 10 bases between them. The CDR3 runs 14 residues. This CDR3 reads CASSRSGYTGELFF. The CDR3 DNA reads as TGTGCCAGCAGCCGGTCAGGATACACCGGGGAGCTGTTTTTT.

The V call is TRBV14, the J call TRBJ1-6, with D uncertain. The germline V gene encodes CDR1 SGHDN and CDR2 FVKESK. Between the trimmed V and J ends, which lost 0 bases and 7 bases, there was a span of 4 bases. The CDR3 loop spans 13 amino acids. CDR3: CASSQDLNSPLHF. The CDR3 nucleotides are TGTGCCAGCAGCCAAGACCTGAATTCACCCCTCCACTTT.